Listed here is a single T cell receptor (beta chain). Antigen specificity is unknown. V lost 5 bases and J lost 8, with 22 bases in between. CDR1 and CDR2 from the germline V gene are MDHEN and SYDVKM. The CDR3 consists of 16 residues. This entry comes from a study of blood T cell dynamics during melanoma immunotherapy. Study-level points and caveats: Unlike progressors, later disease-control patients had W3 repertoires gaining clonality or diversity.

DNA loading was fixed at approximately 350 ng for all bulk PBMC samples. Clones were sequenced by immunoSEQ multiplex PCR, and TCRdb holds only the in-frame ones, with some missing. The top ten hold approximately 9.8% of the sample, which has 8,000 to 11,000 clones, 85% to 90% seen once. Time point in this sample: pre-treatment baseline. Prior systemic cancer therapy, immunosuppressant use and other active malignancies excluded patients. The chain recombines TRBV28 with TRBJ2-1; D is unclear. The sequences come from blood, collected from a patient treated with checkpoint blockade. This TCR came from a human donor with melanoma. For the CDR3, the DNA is TGTGCCAGCAGTCCGCCTCCTAGATTACCGCAATATGAGCAGTTCTTC. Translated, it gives CASSPPPRLPQYEQFF. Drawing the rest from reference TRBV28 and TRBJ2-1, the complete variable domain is DVKVTQSSRYLVKRTGEKVFLECVQDMDHENMFWYRQDPGLGLRLIYFSYDVKMKEKGDIPEGYSVSREKKERFSLILESASTNQTSMYLCASSPPPRLPQYEQFFGPGTRLTVL.